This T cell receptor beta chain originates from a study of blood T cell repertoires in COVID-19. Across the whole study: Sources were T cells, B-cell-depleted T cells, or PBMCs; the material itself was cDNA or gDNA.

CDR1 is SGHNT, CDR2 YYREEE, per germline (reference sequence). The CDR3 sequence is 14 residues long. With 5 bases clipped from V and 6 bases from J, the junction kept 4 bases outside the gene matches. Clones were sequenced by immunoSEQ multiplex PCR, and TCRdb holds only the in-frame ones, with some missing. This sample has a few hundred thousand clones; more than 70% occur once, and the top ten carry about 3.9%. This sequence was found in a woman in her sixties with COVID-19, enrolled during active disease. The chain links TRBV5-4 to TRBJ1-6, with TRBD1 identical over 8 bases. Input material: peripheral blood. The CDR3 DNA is TGTGCCAGCAGGACAGGGGCCTCTAATTCACCCCTCCACTTT. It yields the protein CASRTGASNSPLHF.